A single sample is the source of the 7 T cell receptor beta chains below, sequenced in a study of CD8 T cells in Susac syndrome. Random hexamers were used to reverse transcribe about 0.5 to 1 ug of RNA. TCRdb reanalysed the immunoSEQ multiplex PCR reads using MiXCR and keeps one entry per CDR3 protein. The sample records some 170,000 distinct CDR3 sequences, over 90% being singletons. The sequenced sample consisted of CD4+ T cells from PBMCs. The receptor set was obtained from a human donor with Susac syndrome.

The chain carries TRBV20-1 and TRBJ2-7; D ambiguous. CDR3 length: 13 residues. The V gene lost 0 bases and the J gene lost 1 base, with 7 bases spanning the gap. Germline V gene lookup returns CDR1 DFQATT and CDR2 SNEGSKA (reference sequence). The CDR3: CSARDQRSYEQYF. The CDR3, as DNA: TGCAGTGCTAGAGATCAGAGGTCCTACGAGCAGTACTTC.

Only one count was recorded for this clonotype. The J gene is TRBJ2-5, the V gene TRBV20-1, with no clear D. Germline V gives CDR1 DFQATT, CDR2 SNEGSKA (reference sequence). V lost 0 bases and J lost 2, with 7 bases in between. The CDR3 is 13 amino acids. CDR3 in DNA: TGCAGTGCTAGAGATCCAGGACAAGAGACCCAGTACTTC. Its translation is CSARDPGQETQYF.

This sequence joins TRBV7-6 and TRBJ1-4; D gene unclear. CDR1 and CDR2 (germline): SGHVS, FNYEAQ. This CDR3 region has 15 residues. Between the trimmed V and J ends, which lost 1 base and 2 bases, there was a span of 8 bases. The CDR3 bases are TGTGCCAGCAGCTTAGGGGCATTCACTAATGAAAAACTGTTTTTT. As protein: CASSLGAFTNEKLFF.

This chain's CDR3 is CSATPRNTEAFF. CDR3 coding DNA: TGCAGTGCTACACCCAGGAACACTGAAGCTTTCTTT. This rearrangement joins TRBV20-1 to TRBJ1-1; no reliable D call. V shed 4 bases and J shed 1 base, with 7 bases lying between them. Germline CDR1 and CDR2: DFQATT and SNEGSKA (reference sequence). The CDR3 sequence is 12 residues long.

The gene calls are TRBV27 and TRBJ1-2, with 8 nucleotides matching TRBD1. V shed 4 bases and J 0 bases; nucleotides not matched to a gene: 4. This CDR3 contains 15 residues. CDR1 is MNHEY and CDR2 is SMNVEV in the germline V gene (reference sequence). For the CDR3, the DNA is TGTGCCAGCAGTTCCAGGGGGCAGGCTAACTATGGCTACACCTTC. Residues: CASSSRGQANYGYTF.

V usage is TRBV18 and J usage is TRBJ2-7, with 11 bases matching TRBD2. Germline lookup yields CDR1 KGHSH and CDR2 LQKENI. The CDR3 has 16 amino acids. V lost 3 bases and J lost 6; bases outside the gene matches: 10. In DNA, the CDR3 is TGTGCCAGCTCACCGGGTATAGCGGGAGGGCCGTCCGAGCAGTACTTC. Its translation: CASSPGIAGGPSEQYF.

V usage is TRBV20-1 and J usage is TRBJ2-2; TRBD2 is a possible D gene (6 bases). The CDR3 length is 14 residues. CDR1 is DFQATT, CDR2 SNEGSKA, per germline (reference sequence). V lost 4 bases, J lost 4 bases, and 13 bases lay in between. Written as DNA, the CDR3 is TGCAGTGCTACTCGGACCGGGGGCACCGGGGAGCTGTTTTTT. This sequence encodes CSATRTGGTGELFF.